This T cell receptor (beta chain) was profiled in a study of cytomegalovirus exposure and HLA in healthy donors. Study-level background: Of the donors genotyped, some 400 in all, 75% to 85% fell in the Caucasian-associated ancestry cluster. Study-wide results and limits: Within a later analysis, the majority of CMV-associated TCR beta chains appeared HLA-restricted. Cytomegalovirus-associated TCR beta chains were listed, numbering around 150. Researchers reported in a later analysis that a missense DCLRE1C variant was tied to TCR beta V- and J-gene trimming.

CDR3 size: 13 residues. V dropped 6 bases and J dropped 4; count of bases not matched to a gene: 4. Germline V gene data show CDR1 as MNHNY and CDR2 as SVGAGI (reference sequence). Turning to this clone: Its antigen is not identified.

60 Vbeta and 13 Jbeta primers were used in PCR. Some clones are missing from TCRdb's copy, which holds only in-frame ones; the method was immunoSEQ multiplex PCR. The table shows about 180,000 clones, with around 77% occurring only once. The clonotype originates from a woman in her 30s in good health and CMV-seronegative. The chain carries TRBV6-6 and TRBJ1-1, with 8 bases aligning to TRBD1. Sequencing was performed on PBMCs. The CDR3 coding sequence is TGTGCCAGCAGAATAGACAGGGGCACTGAAGCTTTCTTT. It specifies CASRIDRGTEAFF.